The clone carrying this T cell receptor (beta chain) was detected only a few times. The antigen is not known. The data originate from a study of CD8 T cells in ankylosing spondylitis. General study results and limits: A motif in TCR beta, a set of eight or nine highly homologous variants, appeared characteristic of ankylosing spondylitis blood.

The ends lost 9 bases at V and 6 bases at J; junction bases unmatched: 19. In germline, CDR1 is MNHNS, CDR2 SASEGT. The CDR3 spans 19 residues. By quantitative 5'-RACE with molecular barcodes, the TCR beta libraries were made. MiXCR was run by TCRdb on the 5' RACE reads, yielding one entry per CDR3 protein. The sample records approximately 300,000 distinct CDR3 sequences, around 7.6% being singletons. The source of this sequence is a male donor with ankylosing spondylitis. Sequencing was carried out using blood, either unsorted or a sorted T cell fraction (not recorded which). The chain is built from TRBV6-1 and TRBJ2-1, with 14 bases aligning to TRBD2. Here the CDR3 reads CASLEHGARGLAGVNEQFF. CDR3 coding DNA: TGTGCCAGTCTTGAGCATGGGGCGAGGGGACTAGCGGGAGTCAATGAGCAGTTCTTC.